This T cell receptor beta chain emerged from a study of T cells in Graves' hyperthyroidism and ophthalmopathy. The source material, RNA transcripts, was used to amplify TCR beta CDR3 regions. A first-round RT-PCR of the TCR CDR3 used the HTBI primer set. TCRdb reprocessed the multiplex PCR reads with MiXCR, giving one entry per CDR3 protein. The data contain 450,000 to 600,000 distinct CDR3 sequences, 13% to 15% of them singletons. Looked up from germline, CDR1 is MGHRA and CDR2 is YSYEKL. V lost 4 bases and J lost 2, with 14 bases in between. The CDR3 sequence is 15 residues long. Thyroid ultrasound and orbital computed tomography, with clinical symptoms and serum thyroxine and TRAb, informed diagnoses.

V and J are TRBV4-1 and TRBJ2-5; TRBD1 is a possible D gene (5 bases). Input material: blood. The origin of this receptor is a woman aged 40 to 55 with Graves' hyperthyroidism. DNA for the CDR3: TGCGCCAGCAGCCTCAGTTGGACACCGCAAGAGACCCAGTACTTC. This gives the protein CASSLSWTPQETQYF.